This T cell receptor (beta chain) was obtained from a study of blood T cell repertoires in COVID-19. About the study: Material from acute and convalescent COVID-19 was sourced from the United States, Italy and Spain.

Under the authors' procedure: Reference gene primer amplification gave estimated nucleated cell counts. This table comes from immunoSEQ multiplex PCR, and its TCRdb copy is limited to in-frame clones, with some not included. That table is the source of V, J and clone size, and D and trimming were worked out from the DNA. The table lists under 250,000 clones, 80% of them singletons, with under 8.5% in the top ten. Germline CDR1 is SGHNT and CDR2 is YENEEA. V lost 2 bases and J lost 1, with 5 bases in between. This CDR3 contains 14 residues. The receptor comes from a woman in her seventies with acute or convalescent COVID-19. Sequencing was done on a sample of peripheral blood. The chain is built from TRBV11-3 and TRBJ2-2; no definite D call. CDR3 loop: CASSLSGNTGELFF. In DNA, the CDR3 is TGTGCCAGCAGCTTATCCGGGAACACCGGGGAGCTGTTTTTT.